These 24 T cell receptor beta chains were sequenced from one sample in a study of shared clonotypes between healthy human individuals. Generated by immunoSEQ multiplex PCR, the TCRdb table keeps only in-frame clones and is missing some. The table lists 950,000 to 1,300,000 clones, around 76% of them singletons. Sequences were obtained from memory CD4+ T cells sorted from blood. Subset specified: CD45RA-negative fraction. All receptors come from a man younger than 30 in good health.

Notes on this clone: Other DNA sequences in this sample translate to the same CDR3. The V and J genes are TRBV18 and TRBJ1-4; the D is unclear. CDR1 KGHSH and CDR2 LQKENI come from the germline V gene. This CDR3 contains 14 residues. V was trimmed by 3 bases and J by 0 bases, leaving 5 bases between them. The CDR3 protein is CASSPGATNEKLFF. CDR3 DNA sequence: TGTGCCAGCTCACCGGGAGCAACTAATGAAAAACTGTTTTTT.

This clone was observed once. V usage is TRBV9 and J usage is TRBJ2-1, with D tentatively TRBD1 (5 bases). CDR1 is SGDLS, CDR2 YYNGEE, per germline. The CDR3 has 14 amino acids. V lost 3 bases and J lost 2, with 9 bases in between. CDR3 DNA sequence: TGTGCCAGCAGCGGGGGCTTTACCTACAATGAGCAGTTCTTC. This gives the protein CASSGGFTYNEQFF.

This clone was detected once. V is TRBV18 and J is TRBJ2-5, with 8 bases lining up with TRBD1. The CDR3 is 14 amino acids. CDR1 and CDR2 from the germline V gene are KGHSH and LQKENI. The junction had 8 bases not matched to a gene; V was cut back by 8 bases and J by 3 bases. Here the CDR3 DNA reads TGTGCCAGCAAGGGAATGGGACAGGAAGAGACCCAGTACTTC. Translation gives CASKGMGQEETQYF.

The V and J genes are TRBV19 and TRBJ1-4; no firm D call. Per germline, CDR1 LNHDA and CDR2 SQIVND (reference sequence). With 2 bases removed from V and 8 bases from J, the gap between germline ends came to 12 bases. CDR3 size: 14 residues. The CDR3 DNA reads as TGTGCCAGTAGTATACAGACCTGGAAGGAAAAACTGTTTTTT. Its protein is CASSIQTWKEKLFF. Looking up the rest from reference TRBV19 and TRBJ1-4 gives the full variable domain: DGGITQSPKYLFRKEGQNVTLSCEQNLNHDAMYWYRQDPGQGLRLIYYSQIVNDFQKGDIAEGYSVSREKKESFPLTVTSAQKNPTAFYLCASSIQTWKEKLFFGSGTQLSVL.

This chain uses TRBV30 with TRBJ1-5; a possible D gene is TRBD1 (5 bases). The CDR3 is 13 residues long. CDR1 and CDR2 (germline): GTSNPN, SVGIG (reference sequence). V gave up 0 bases and J gave up 6 bases, with 9 bases separating them. This CDR3 reads CAWSVRGVQPQHF. The DNA of the CDR3 is TGTGCCTGGAGTGTACGAGGGGTTCAGCCCCAGCATTTT.

In its sample, this clone was seen a few times. V usage is TRBV5-4 and J usage is TRBJ2-1, with 14 bases matching TRBD2. Germline V CDR1 and CDR2: SGHNT, YYREEE (reference sequence). With V trimmed by 0 bases and J by 1 base, 0 bases remained unmatched. This CDR3 has 17 amino acids. In nucleotides, the CDR3 is TGTGCCAGCAGCTTGGGGACTAGCGGGAGGTCCTACAATGAGCAGTTCTTC. It codes for CASSLGTSGRSYNEQFF.

The J gene is TRBJ1-4, the V gene TRBV4-1, with 7 bases lining up with TRBD1. From germline, CDR1 is MGHRA and CDR2 YSYEKL. The CDR3 is 15 residues long. V dropped 1 base and J dropped 10; count of bases not matched to a gene: 9. Written as DNA, the CDR3 is TGCGCCAGCAGCCAAGTCGGGCAGGGGGTAGGAAAACTGTTTTTT. Its protein product is CASSQVGQGVGKLFF.

This clone has only one observation. V and J are TRBV28 and TRBJ1-2; 12 positions match TRBD1. V trimming: 2 bases; J trimming: 8 bases; junction bases outside the gene matches: 12. This CDR3 has 17 residues. The germline CDR1 and CDR2 sequences are MDHEN and SYDVKM. CDR3 nucleotide sequence: TGTGCCAGCAGTTTAGAGGGGACAGGGGGCCGGATGCGGGGCTACACCTTC. Translating gives CASSLEGTGGRMRGYTF.

This chain uses TRBV5-4 with TRBJ2-5; 8 nucleotides agree with TRBD1. The CDR3 contains 15 residues. Losses at the gene ends were 2 bases for V and 1 base for J; bases not matched to a gene: 4. Germline CDR1 is SGHNT and CDR2 is YYREEE (reference sequence). The CDR3 DNA reads TGTGCCAGCAGCTTTGGGGACAGGAGCCAAGAGACCCAGTACTTC. Translated, it gives CASSFGDRSQETQYF.

The chain couples TRBV6-5 to TRBJ2-7; 13 bases match TRBD2. Trimming removed 6 bases from V and 5 bases from J; junction bases left unmatched: 7. The CDR3 runs 15 residues. Germline loops: CDR1 MNHEY, CDR2 SVGAGI. CDR3 sequence (DNA): TGTGCCAGCAGAGGGGGACTAGCGGGATCTCACGAGCAGTACTTC. This sequence encodes CASRGGLAGSHEQYF.

The rearrangement joins TRBV15 to TRBJ2-7; D is unclear. CDR3 length equals 13 residues. V was cut by 0 bases and J by 2 bases, with 5 bases left in between. Germline CDR1 and CDR2: LNHNV and YYDKDF (reference sequence). The CDR3 DNA sequence: TGTGCCACCAGCAGAGATGGTGCCTACGAGCAGTACTTC. The encoded protein is CATSRDGAYEQYF.

A few counts support this clone. V gene TRBV5-4 combines with J gene TRBJ1-1, with D uncertain. Germline V gives CDR1 SGHNT, CDR2 YYREEE (reference sequence). Trimming shortened V by 5 bases and J by 2 bases, and 10 bases separated the two germline ends. The CDR3 sequence is 13 residues long. The CDR3 bases are TGTGCCAGCAGTCGGGCCACCAACACTGAAGCTTTCTTT. Its translation is CASSRATNTEAFF.

V and J are TRBV5-6 and TRBJ2-3; 7 bases map to TRBD1. CDR1 and CDR2 (germline): SGHDT, YYEEEE. Losses at the gene ends were 3 bases for V and 8 bases for J; bases not matched to a gene: 9. The CDR3 has 14 amino acids. DNA of the CDR3: TGTGCCAGCAGCTCGCGACAGGGAGAAGGTACGCAGTATTTT. As protein: CASSSRQGEGTQYF.

This chain links TRBV14 with TRBJ2-3; D unclear. This CDR3 comprises 16 residues. Germline lookup yields CDR1 SGHDN and CDR2 FVKESK. V lost 0 bases to trimming and J lost 0 bases, with 10 bases between them. Here the CDR3 DNA reads TGTGCCAGCAGCCAAGAGGGCGGTACTAGCACAGATACGCAGTATTTT. This gives the protein CASSQEGGTSTDTQYF.

The chain recombines TRBV7-2 with TRBJ2-1, with D uncertain. V lost 8 bases, J lost 6 bases, and 11 bases lay in between. The CDR3 covers 12 residues. Per germline, CDR1 SGHTA and CDR2 FQGNSA. For the CDR3, the DNA is TGTGCCAGCGGATGGACGGGCAATGAGCAGTTCTTC. Encoded protein: CASGWTGNEQFF.

Only a few counts were recorded for this clone. At the DNA level, this CDR3 is encoded by other sequences in the same sample as well. J is TRBJ1-1 and V is TRBV6-5; D is undetermined. Trimming cost V 0 bases and J 8 bases, with 10 bases left between them. The germline V gene has CDR1 MNHEY and CDR2 SVGAGI. There are 13 residues in the CDR3. The CDR3 reads CASSYSGVTEAFF. DNA for the CDR3: TGTGCCAGCAGTTACTCGGGAGTTACCGAAGCTTTCTTT.

J is TRBJ1-2 and V is TRBV6-5; unclear D gene. This CDR3 comprises 14 residues. Germline V gives CDR1 MNHEY, CDR2 SVGAGI. The germline V and J ends were trimmed by 5 bases and 7 bases, with 17 bases remaining between them. The CDR3 spells CASSPDSTPLGYTF. CDR3 sequence (DNA): TGTGCCAGCAGTCCCGACTCCACGCCGCTTGGCTACACCTTC.

The chain combines TRBV7-9 with TRBJ2-7; 8 positions agree with TRBD1. Germline-derived CDR1 and CDR2 are SEHNR and FQNEAQ (reference sequence). This CDR3 is 14 amino acids long. The V segment lost 4 bases and the J segment 2 bases; nucleotides outside the gene matches: 4. The CDR3 sequence is CASSSPDRAYEQYF. Written as DNA, the CDR3 is TGTGCCAGCAGCTCCCCGGACAGGGCCTACGAGCAGTACTTC.

The genes are TRBV27 and TRBJ2-3; possibly TRBD2 for D (6 bases). The CDR3 length is 12 residues. Germline loops: CDR1 MNHEY, CDR2 SMNVEV (reference sequence). V was clipped by 8 bases and J by 11 bases, with 17 bases between them. CDR3 residues: CASSRSGSEQYF. In DNA, the CDR3 is TGTGCCAGCTCCCGTAGCGGTTCCGAGCAGTATTTT.

A single count supports this clone. The chain links TRBV6-1 to TRBJ1-3, with D tentatively TRBD1 (5 bases). In germline, CDR1 is MNHNS, CDR2 SASEGT. The CDR3 spans 16 residues. The V gene lost 0 bases and the J gene lost 0 bases, with 9 bases spanning the gap. CDR3: CASSEAGQNSGNTIYF. Written as DNA, the CDR3 is TGTGCCAGCAGTGAAGCGGGGCAGAACTCTGGAAACACCATATATTTT.

This clone has just a few counts. CDR3 sequence: CASSSTPGGEQYF. CDR3 DNA sequence: TGTGCCAGCAGCTCTACACCAGGTGGCGAGCAGTACTTC. This rearrangement joins TRBV11-2 to TRBJ2-7; D is ambiguous. Trimming removed 4 bases from V and 6 bases from J, with 13 bases in between. The length of the CDR3 is 13 residues. CDR1 is SGHAT and CDR2 is FQNNGV in the germline V gene.

Ten or more counts support this clone. This chain joins TRBV9 and TRBJ2-7; tentative D call: TRBD1 (6 bases). Germline-derived CDR1 and CDR2 are SGDLS and YYNGEE. There are 15 residues in the CDR3. V lost 2 bases and J 2 bases, leaving 14 bases between the germline ends. Written as DNA, the CDR3 is TGTGCCAGCAGCGTGGACCCAGGGGCGACCTACGAGCAGTACTTC. As protein: CASSVDPGATYEQYF. Full variable domain (missing parts from reference TRBV9 and TRBJ2-7): DSGVTQTPKHLITATGQRVTLRCSPRSGDLSVYWYQQSLDQGLQFLIQYYNGEERAKGNILERFSAQQFPDLHSELNLSSLELGDSALYFCASSVDPGATYEQYFGPGTRLTVT.

This chain joins TRBV2 and TRBJ2-3; 8 nucleotides line up with TRBD1. The CDR3 is made up of 14 amino acids. V trimming: 11 bases; J trimming: 1 base; junction bases outside the gene matches: 8. Per germline, CDR1 SNHLY and CDR2 FYNNEI. CDR3 in DNA: TGTGCCGGTGACCCGGGACAGGGCACAGATACGCAGTATTTT. This gives the protein CAGDPGQGTDTQYF. Together with reference TRBV2 and TRBJ2-3, the CDR3 gives the full variable domain: EPEVTQTPSHQVTQMGQEVILRCVPISNHLYFYWYRQILGQKVEFLVSFYNNEISEKSEIFDDQFSVERPDGSNFTLKIRSTKLEDSAMYFCAGDPGQGTDTQYFGPGTRLTVL.

This clone was found a few times. This rearrangement joins TRBV13 to TRBJ1-1; D gene ambiguous. V was pared by 1 base and J by 4 bases, with 13 bases between. This CDR3 region has 15 residues. Germline V CDR1 and CDR2: PRHDT, FYEKMQ (reference sequence). DNA for the CDR3: TGTGCCAGCAGCTTAGATGCCAGATTGGGCACTGAAGCTTTCTTT. Amino acid sequence: CASSLDARLGTEAFF.